This TCR beta chain was obtained from a study of cytomegalovirus exposure and HLA in healthy donors. Study background: Prior work identified some 120 million unique TCR beta sequences in about 179 million T cells. Researchers found that about 82% of 350 to 500 genotyped donors fell within the Caucasian-associated ancestry cluster. Overall study findings and caveats: TCR sequences were mostly rare, though some public TCRs occurred in many donors.

Note on this clone: Its antigen remains unidentified.

The primer mix had 60 Vbeta and 13 Jbeta primers. Libraries were prepared by immunoSEQ multiplex PCR; TCRdb keeps only in-frame clonotypes and omits some of them. Of more than 85,000 clones listed, roughly 80% are singletons. In germline, CDR1 is SEHNR, CDR2 FQNEAQ (reference sequence). V was clipped by 5 bases and J by 0 bases; unmatched bases: 8. This CDR3 comprises 18 residues. The sequence was collected from a male donor in good health and CMV-seropositive. The sequencing input was PBMCs. The rearrangement joins TRBV7-9 to TRBJ2-4; 12 nucleotides line up with TRBD1. This chain's CDR3 is CASSPRDRGLVAKNIQYF. Written as DNA, the CDR3 is TGTGCCAGCAGCCCCCGGGACAGGGGGCTGGTAGCCAAAAACATTCAGTACTTC.